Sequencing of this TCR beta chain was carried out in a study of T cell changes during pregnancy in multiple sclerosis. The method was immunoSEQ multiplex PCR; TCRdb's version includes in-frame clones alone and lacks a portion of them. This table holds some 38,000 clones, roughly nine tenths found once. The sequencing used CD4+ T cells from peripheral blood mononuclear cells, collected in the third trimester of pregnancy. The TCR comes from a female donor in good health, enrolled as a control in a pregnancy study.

The CDR3 spells CSVRTDRQETQYF. The DNA of the CDR3 is TGCAGCGTACGAACCGACAGGCAAGAGACCCAGTACTTC. The chain uses TRBV29-1 and TRBJ2-5; perhaps TRBD1 as D (6 bases). In germline, CDR1 is SQVTM, CDR2 ANQGSEA. CDR3 length equals 13 residues. Between the trimmed V and J ends, which lost 6 bases and 2 bases, there was a span of 13 bases.